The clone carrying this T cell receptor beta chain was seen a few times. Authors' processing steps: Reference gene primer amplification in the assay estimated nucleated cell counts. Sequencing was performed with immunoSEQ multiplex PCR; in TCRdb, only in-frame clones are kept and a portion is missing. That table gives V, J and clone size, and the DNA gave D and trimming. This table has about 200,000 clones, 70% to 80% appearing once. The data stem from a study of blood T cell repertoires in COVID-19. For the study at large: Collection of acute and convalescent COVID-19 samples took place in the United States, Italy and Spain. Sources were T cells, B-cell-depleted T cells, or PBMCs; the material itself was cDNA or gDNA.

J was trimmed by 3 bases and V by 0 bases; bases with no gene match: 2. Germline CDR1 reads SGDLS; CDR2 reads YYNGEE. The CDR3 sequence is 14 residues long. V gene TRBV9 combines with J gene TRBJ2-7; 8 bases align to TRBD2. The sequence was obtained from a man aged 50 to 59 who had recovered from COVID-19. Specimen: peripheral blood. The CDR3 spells CASSVVSGSYEQYF. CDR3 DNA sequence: TGTGCCAGCAGCGTAGTGAGCGGGAGCTACGAGCAGTACTTC. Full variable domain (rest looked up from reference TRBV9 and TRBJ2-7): DSGVTQTPKHLITATGQRVTLRCSPRSGDLSVYWYQQSLDQGLQFLIQYYNGEERAKGNILERFSAQQFPDLHSELNLSSLELGDSALYFCASSVVSGSYEQYFGPGTRLTVT.